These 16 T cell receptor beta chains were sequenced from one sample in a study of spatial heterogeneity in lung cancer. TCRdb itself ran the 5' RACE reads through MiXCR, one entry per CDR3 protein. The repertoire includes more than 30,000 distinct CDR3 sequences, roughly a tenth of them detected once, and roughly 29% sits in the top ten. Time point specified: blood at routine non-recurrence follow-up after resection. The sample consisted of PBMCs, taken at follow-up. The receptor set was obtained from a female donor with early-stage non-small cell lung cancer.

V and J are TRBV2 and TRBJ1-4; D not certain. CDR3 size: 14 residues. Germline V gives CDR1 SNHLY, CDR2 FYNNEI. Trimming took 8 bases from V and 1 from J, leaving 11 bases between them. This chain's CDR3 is CASGLMITNEKLFF. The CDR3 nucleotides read TGTGCCAGCGGACTGATGATAACTAATGAAAAACTGTTTTTT.

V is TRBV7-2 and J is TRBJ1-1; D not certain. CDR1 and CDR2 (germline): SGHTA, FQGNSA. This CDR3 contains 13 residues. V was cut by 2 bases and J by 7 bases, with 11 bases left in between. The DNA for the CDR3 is TGTGCCAGCAGCTTAAGACCGTCGGGTGAAGCTTTCTTT. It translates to CASSLRPSGEAFF.

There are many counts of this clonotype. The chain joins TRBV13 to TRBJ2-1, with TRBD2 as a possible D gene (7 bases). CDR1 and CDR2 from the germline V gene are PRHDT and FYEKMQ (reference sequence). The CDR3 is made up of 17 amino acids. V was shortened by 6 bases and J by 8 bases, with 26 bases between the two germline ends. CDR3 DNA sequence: TGTGCCAGCAGTGCCGCCCTGAGCGCGGGGGCGGGGGATGAGCAGTTCTTC. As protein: CASSAALSAGAGDEQFF.

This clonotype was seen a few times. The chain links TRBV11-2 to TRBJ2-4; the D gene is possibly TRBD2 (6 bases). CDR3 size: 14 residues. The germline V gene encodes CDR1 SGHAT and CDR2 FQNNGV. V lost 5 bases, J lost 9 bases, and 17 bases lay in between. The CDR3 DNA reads TGTGCCAGCAGCCCCCAAGGAGGGAATGGCATTCAGTACTTC. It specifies CASSPQGGNGIQYF.

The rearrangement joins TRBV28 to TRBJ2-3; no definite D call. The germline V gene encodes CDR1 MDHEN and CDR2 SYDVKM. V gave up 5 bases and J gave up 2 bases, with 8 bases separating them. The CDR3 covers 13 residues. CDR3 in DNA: TGTGCCAGCAGTCCACCGATCACAGATACGCAGTATTTT. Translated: CASSPPITDTQYF.

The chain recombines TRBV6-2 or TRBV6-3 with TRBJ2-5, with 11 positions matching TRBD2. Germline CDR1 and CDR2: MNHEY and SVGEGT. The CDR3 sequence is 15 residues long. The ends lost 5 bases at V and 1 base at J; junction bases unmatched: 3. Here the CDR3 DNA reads TGTGCCAGCAGTCGGACTAGCGGGTCCCAAGAGACCCAGTACTTC. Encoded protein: CASSRTSGSQETQYF.

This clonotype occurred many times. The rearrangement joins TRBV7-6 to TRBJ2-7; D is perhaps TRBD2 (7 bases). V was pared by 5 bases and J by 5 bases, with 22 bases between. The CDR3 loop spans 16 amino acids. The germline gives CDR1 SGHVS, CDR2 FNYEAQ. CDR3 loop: CASSPHLSGGPHEQYF. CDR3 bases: TGTGCCAGCAGCCCCCACCTTTCCGGGGGGCCCCACGAGCAGTACTTC. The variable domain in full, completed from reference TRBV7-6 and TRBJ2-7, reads GAGVSQSPRYKVTKRGQDVALRCDPISGHVSLYWYRQALGQGPEFLTYFNYEAQQDKSGLPNDRFSAERPEGSISTLTIQRTEQRDSAMYRCASSPHLSGGPHEQYFGPGTRLTVT.

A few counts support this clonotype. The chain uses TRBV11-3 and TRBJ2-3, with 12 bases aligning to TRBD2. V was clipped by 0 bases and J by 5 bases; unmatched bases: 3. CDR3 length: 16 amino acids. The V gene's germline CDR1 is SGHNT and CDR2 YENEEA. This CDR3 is CASSLEGLAGQDTQYF. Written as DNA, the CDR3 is TGTGCCAGCAGCTTAGAAGGACTAGCGGGGCAAGATACGCAGTATTTT.

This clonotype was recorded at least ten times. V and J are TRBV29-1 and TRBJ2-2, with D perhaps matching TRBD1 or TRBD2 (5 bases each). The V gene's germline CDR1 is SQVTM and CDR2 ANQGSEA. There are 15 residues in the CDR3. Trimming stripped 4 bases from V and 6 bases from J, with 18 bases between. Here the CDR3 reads CSVVPGPVDSGELFF. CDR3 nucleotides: TGCAGCGTTGTACCGGGACCGGTTGACTCCGGGGAGCTGTTTTTT.

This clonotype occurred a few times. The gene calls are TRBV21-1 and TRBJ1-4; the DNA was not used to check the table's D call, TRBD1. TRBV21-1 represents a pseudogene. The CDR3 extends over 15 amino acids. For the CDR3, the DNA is TGTGCCAGCATCCCTATGGGACAGGGAGGTGAAAAACTGTTTTTT. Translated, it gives CASIPMGQGGEKLFF.

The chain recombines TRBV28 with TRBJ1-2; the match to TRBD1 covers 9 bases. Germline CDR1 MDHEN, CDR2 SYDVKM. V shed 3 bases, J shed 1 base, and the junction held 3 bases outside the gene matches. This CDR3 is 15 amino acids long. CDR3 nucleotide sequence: TGTGCCAGCAGTTTCCCGACAGGGGGTAACTATGGCTACACCTTC. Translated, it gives CASSFPTGGNYGYTF.

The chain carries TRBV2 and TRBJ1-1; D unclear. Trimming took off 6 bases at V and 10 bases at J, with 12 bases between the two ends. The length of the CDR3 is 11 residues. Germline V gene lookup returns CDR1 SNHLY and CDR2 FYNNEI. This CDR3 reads CASRRWEGAFF. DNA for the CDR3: TGTGCCAGCAGAAGGTGGGAGGGAGCTTTCTTT.

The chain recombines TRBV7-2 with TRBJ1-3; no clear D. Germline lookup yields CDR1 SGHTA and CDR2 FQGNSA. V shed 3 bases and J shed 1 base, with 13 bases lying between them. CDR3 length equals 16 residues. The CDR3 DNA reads TGTGCCAGCAGCTTTGGAACGGCGCATTCTGGAAACACCATATATTTT. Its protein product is CASSFGTAHSGNTIYF.

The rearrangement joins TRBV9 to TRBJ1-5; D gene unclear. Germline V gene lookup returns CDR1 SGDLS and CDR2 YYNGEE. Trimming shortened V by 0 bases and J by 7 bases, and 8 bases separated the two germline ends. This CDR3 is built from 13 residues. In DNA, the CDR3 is TGTGCCAGCAGCGTAGCTATCGGGCAGCCCCAGCATTTT. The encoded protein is CASSVAIGQPQHF.

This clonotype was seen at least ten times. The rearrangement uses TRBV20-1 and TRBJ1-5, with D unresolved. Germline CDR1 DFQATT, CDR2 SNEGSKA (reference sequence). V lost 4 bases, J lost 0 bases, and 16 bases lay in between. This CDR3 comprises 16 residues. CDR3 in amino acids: CSAIKGGSYSNQPQHF. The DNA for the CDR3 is TGCAGTGCTATCAAAGGAGGCTCATATAGCAATCAGCCCCAGCATTTT.

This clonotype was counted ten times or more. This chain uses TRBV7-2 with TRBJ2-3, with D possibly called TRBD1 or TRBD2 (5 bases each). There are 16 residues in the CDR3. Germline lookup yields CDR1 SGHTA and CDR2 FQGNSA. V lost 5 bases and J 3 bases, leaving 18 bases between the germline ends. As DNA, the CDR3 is TGTGCCAGCAGCCCCTGGGACCAGGCTCCGACAGATACGCAGTATTTT. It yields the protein CASSPWDQAPTDTQYF.